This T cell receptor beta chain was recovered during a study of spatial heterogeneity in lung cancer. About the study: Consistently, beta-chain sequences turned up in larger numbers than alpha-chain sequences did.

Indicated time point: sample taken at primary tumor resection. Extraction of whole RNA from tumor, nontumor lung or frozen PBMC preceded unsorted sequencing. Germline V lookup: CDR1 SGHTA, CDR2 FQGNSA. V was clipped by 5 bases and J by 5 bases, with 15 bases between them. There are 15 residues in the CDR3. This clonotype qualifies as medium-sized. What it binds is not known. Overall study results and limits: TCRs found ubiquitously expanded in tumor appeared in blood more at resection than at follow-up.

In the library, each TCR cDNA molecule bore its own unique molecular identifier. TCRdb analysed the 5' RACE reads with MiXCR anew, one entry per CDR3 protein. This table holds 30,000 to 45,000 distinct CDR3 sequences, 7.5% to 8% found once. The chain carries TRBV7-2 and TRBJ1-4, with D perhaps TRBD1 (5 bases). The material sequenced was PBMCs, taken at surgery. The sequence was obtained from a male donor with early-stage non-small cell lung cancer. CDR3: CASSLQGTENEKLFF. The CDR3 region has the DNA TGTGCCAGCAGCCTCCAAGGGACGGAGAATGAAAAACTGTTTTTT.